Below, 2 T cell receptor beta chains from the same sample are listed, as sequenced in a study of T cell repertoires in cytomegalovirus infection. TCRdb re-called the reads through MiXCR, storing one row per CDR3 protein. In the table there are tens of thousands of distinct CDR3 sequences, around a fifth of which are singletons. No antigen has been identified for these receptors. The source material was CD8+ T cells from cultured PBMCs, sampled from culture after CMV antigen stimulation. The receptor set was obtained from a human donor in good health (CMV status not recorded). Some clones in this sample may be carry-over from other donors' samples.

The V call is TRBV7-9, the J call TRBJ2-5; 12 bases match TRBD2. CDR3 length: 18 amino acids. V gave up 5 bases and J gave up 0 bases; unmatched junction bases: 10. Germline-derived CDR1 and CDR2 are SEHNR and FQNEAQ (reference sequence). CDR3 bases: TGTGCCAGCAGCCCTTCTAGCGGGAGGGCCATTTACCAAGAGACCCAGTACTTC. Translated: CASSPSSGRAIYQETQYF.

The rearrangement joins TRBV7-9 to TRBJ1-1; 7 bases line up with TRBD1. Losses at the gene ends were 4 bases for V and 5 bases for J; bases not matched to a gene: 10. Per germline, CDR1 SEHNR and CDR2 FQNEAQ (reference sequence). The CDR3 loop spans 15 amino acids. The CDR3 reads CASSSSTGWDTEAFF. The DNA for the CDR3 is TGTGCCAGCAGCTCGTCGACAGGGTGGGATACTGAAGCTTTCTTT. The whole variable domain, filled in from reference TRBV7-9 and TRBJ1-1, reads DTGVSQNPRHKITKRGQNVTFRCDPISEHNRLYWYRQTLGQGPEFLTYFQNEAQLEKSRLLSDRFSAERPKGSFSTLEIQRTEQGDSAMYLCASSSSTGWDTEAFFGQGTRLTVV.